One and the same sample provided the 12 T cell receptor beta chains below, sequenced in a study of blood T cell repertoires in COVID-19. Clones were read by immunoSEQ multiplex PCR, and TCRdb kept only the in-frame ones, dropping some. The table lists 250,000 to 300,000 clones, 80% to 90% of them singletons. The source material was peripheral blood. These receptor sequences come from a woman in her 30s with COVID-19, enrolled during active disease.

The gene calls are TRBV5-1 and TRBJ2-1, with TRBD2 matching over 13 bases. J was trimmed by 7 bases and V by 2 bases; bases with no gene match: 12. The CDR3 has 18 amino acids. In germline, CDR1 is SGHRS, CDR2 YFSETQ. The CDR3 loop is CASSFGLAGAIYRNEQFF. CDR3 bases: TGCGCCAGCAGCTTCGGACTAGCGGGGGCCATATACAGGAATGAGCAGTTCTTC.

V and J are TRBV9 and TRBJ1-3, with 8 bases lining up with TRBD1. The V and J ends lost 3 bases and 8 bases, in that order; junction bases with no gene match: 7. CDR1 and CDR2 (germline): SGDLS, YYNGEE. There are 14 residues in the CDR3. DNA for the CDR3: TGTGCCAGCAGCGCGACAGGGGCGGTGGACACCATATATTTT. Protein sequence: CASSATGAVDTIYF.

The chain joins TRBV5-1 to TRBJ2-1; a possible D gene is TRBD1 (5 bases). Germline V gene lookup returns CDR1 SGHRS and CDR2 YFSETQ. V was cut by 6 bases and J by 8 bases, with 9 bases left in between. This CDR3 region has 11 residues. CDR3 nucleotides: TGCGCCAGCATGCAGGGCTATGAGCAGTTCTTC. Its translation is CASMQGYEQFF.

The V gene is TRBV15, the J gene TRBJ2-5; no definite D call. Germline-derived CDR1 and CDR2 are LNHNV and YYDKDF (reference sequence). The CDR3 is 16 residues long. V lost 1 base and J 3 bases, leaving 15 bases between the germline ends. The CDR3 DNA is TGTGCCACCAGCAGAGTAGGTGACACCTATGAAGAGACCCAGTACTTC. Its protein is CATSRVGDTYEETQYF.

The chain combines TRBV28 with TRBJ2-1, with 9 bases aligning to TRBD2. With V trimmed by 3 bases and J by 7 bases, 7 bases remained unmatched. CDR3 length equals 15 residues. In germline, CDR1 is MDHEN, CDR2 SYDVKM. CDR3 DNA: TGTGCCAGCAGTTTTGGCGGGGGGGCCGATAATGAGCAGTTCTTC. It encodes CASSFGGGADNEQFF.

V usage is TRBV29-1 and J usage is TRBJ2-7; TRBD1 matches at 8 bases. CDR1 and CDR2 from the germline V gene are SQVTM and ANQGSEA. The CDR3 consists of 13 residues. V shed 4 bases and J 4 bases; nucleotides not matched to a gene: 6. The CDR3 sequence: CSVGFGQGYEQYF. The CDR3 region has the DNA TGCAGCGTTGGTTTCGGACAGGGATACGAGCAGTACTTC.

V and J are TRBV5-4 and TRBJ1-1, with D perhaps matching TRBD1 (6 bases). The CDR3 is 15 amino acids. Germline loops: CDR1 SGHNT, CDR2 YYREEE (reference sequence). V dropped 2 bases and J dropped 2 bases, with 13 bases sitting between them. CDR3 residues: CASSFTGYGNTEAFF. The DNA for the CDR3 is TGTGCCAGCAGCTTCACAGGGTATGGAAACACTGAAGCTTTCTTT. The full variable domain, in which reference TRBV5-4 and TRBJ1-1 provide the parts outside the CDR3, is ETGVTQSPTHLIKTRGQQVTLRCSSQSGHNTVSWYQQALGQGPQFIFQYYREEENGRGNFPPRFSGLQFPNYSSELNVNALELDDSALYLCASSFTGYGNTEAFFGQGTRLTVV.

Only one count was recorded for this clone. This chain joins TRBV27 and TRBJ1-1, with 7 bases that match TRBD1. Germline V gives CDR1 MNHEY, CDR2 SMNVEV (reference sequence). J gave up 4 bases and V 2 bases, and 16 bases lay outside the gene matches. The CDR3 has 18 residues. The CDR3 region has the DNA TGTGCCAGCAGTTTAATCAAGAGGGGGCTGGCTTATGGCACTGAAGCTTTCTTT. The encoded protein is CASSLIKRGLAYGTEAFF.

This sequence joins TRBV5-1 and TRBJ2-5; 14 bases agree with TRBD2. Germline V lookup: CDR1 SGHRS, CDR2 YFSETQ. Trimming cost V 7 bases and J 4 bases; bases outside gene matches: 6. The CDR3 has 15 residues. CDR3 bases: TGCGCCAGCGGGCGACTAGCGGGGGGGACAGAGACCCAGTACTTC. It specifies CASGRLAGGTETQYF.

This rearrangement joins TRBV5-8 to TRBJ1-2; D unclear. V was clipped by 10 bases and J by 4 bases, with 17 bases between them. The CDR3 totals 13 residues. The V gene's germline CDR1 is SGHTS and CDR2 YDEGEE. Here the CDR3 reads CAAVGRLGYGYTF. The CDR3 bases are TGTGCCGCGGTTGGCCGGTTGGGCTATGGCTACACCTTC.

V gene TRBV19 combines with J gene TRBJ2-7; the match to TRBD1 covers 7 bases. The CDR3 spans 17 residues. Germline CDR1 reads LNHDA; CDR2 reads SQIVND (reference sequence). Trimming at V came to 3 bases and at J to 1 base, leaving 12 bases not matched to a gene. CDR3 sequence reads: CASSMVPPRQGSYEQYF. In DNA, the CDR3 is TGTGCCAGTAGTATGGTCCCCCCGAGACAGGGATCCTACGAGCAGTACTTC.

This clone came up once. The CDR3 is CATSVGFGGYGYTF. DNA of the CDR3: TGTGCCACCAGCGTGGGATTTGGCGGGTATGGCTACACCTTC. This rearrangement joins TRBV15 to TRBJ1-2; no clear D. The CDR3 covers 14 residues. Germline values: CDR1 LNHNV, CDR2 YYDKDF (reference sequence). With 5 bases removed from V and 5 bases from J, the gap between germline ends came to 15 bases.